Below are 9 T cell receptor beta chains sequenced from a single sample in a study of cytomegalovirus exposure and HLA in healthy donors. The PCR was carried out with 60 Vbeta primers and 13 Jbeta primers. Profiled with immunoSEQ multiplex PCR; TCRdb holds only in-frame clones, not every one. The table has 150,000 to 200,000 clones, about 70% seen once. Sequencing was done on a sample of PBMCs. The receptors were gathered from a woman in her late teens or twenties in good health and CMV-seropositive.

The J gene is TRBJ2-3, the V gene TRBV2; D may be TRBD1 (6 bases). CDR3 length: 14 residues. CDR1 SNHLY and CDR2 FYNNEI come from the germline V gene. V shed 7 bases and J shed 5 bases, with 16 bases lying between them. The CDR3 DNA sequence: TGTGCCAGCAAAAAGGAACAGGGTGGAGATACGCAGTATTTT. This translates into CASKKEQGGDTQYF.

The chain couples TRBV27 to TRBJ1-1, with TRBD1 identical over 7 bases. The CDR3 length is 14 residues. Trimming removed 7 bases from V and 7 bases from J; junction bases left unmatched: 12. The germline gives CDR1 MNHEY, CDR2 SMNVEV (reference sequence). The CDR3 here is CASNTLVGTDEAFF. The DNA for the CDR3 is TGTGCCAGCAATACACTTGTCGGGACAGATGAAGCTTTCTTT.

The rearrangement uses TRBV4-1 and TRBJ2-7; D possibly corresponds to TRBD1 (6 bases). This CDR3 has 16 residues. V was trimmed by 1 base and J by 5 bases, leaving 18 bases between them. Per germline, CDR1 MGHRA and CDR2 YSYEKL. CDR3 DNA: TGCGCCAGCAGCCAAGTATTCCAGGGGCCGCTGCACGAGCAGTACTTC. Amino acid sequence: CASSQVFQGPLHEQYF.

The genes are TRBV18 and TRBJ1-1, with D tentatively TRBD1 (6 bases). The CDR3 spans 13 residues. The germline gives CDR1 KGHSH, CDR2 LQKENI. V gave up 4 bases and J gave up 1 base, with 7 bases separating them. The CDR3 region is CASSLDRNTEAFF. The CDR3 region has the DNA TGTGCCAGCTCACTGGACAGGAACACTGAAGCTTTCTTT.

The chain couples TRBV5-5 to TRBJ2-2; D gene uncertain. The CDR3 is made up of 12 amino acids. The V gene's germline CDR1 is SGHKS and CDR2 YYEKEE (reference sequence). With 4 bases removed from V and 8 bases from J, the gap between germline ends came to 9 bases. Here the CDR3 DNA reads TGTGCCAGCAGCCCAGGTTTGGGGGAGCTGTTTTTT. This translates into CASSPGLGELFF.

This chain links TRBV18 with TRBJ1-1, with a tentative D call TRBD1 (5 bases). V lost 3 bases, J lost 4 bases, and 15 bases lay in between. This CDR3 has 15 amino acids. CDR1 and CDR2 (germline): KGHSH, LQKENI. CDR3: CASSPGVGGVTEAFF. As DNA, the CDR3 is TGTGCCAGCTCACCGGGGGTCGGGGGTGTCACTGAAGCTTTCTTT.

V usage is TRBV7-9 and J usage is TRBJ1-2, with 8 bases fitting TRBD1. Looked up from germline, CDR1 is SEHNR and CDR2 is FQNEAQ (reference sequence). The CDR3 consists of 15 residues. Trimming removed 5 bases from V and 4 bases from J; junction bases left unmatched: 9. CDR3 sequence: CASSITKDRVYGYTF. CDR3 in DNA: TGTGCCAGCAGCATCACCAAGGACAGGGTCTATGGCTACACCTTC.

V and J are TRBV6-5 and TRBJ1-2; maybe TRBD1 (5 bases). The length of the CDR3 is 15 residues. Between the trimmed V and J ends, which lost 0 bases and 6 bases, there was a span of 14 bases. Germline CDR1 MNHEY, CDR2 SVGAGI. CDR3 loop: CASSYSSNLRDGYTF. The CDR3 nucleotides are TGTGCCAGCAGTTACTCCTCAAATCTCAGGGATGGCTACACCTTC.

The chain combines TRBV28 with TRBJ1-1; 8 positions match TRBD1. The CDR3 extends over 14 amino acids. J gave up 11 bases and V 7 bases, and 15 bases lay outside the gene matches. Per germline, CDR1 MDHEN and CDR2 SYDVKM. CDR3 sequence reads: CASTSSDREWVAFF. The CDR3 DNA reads TGTGCCAGCACCTCGTCGGACAGGGAATGGGTCGCTTTCTTT. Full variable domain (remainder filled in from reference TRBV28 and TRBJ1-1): DVKVTQSSRYLVKRTGEKVFLECVQDMDHENMFWYRQDPGLGLRLIYFSYDVKMKEKGDIPEGYSVSREKKERFSLILESASTNQTSMYLCASTSSDREWVAFFGQGTRLTVV.